This entry lists 15 T cell receptor beta chains sequenced from one sample in a study of cytomegalovirus exposure and HLA in healthy donors. PCR employed 60 Vbeta and 13 Jbeta primers. TCRdb's table, derived via immunoSEQ multiplex PCR, lists solely in-frame clones and lacks some. The table has approximately 74,000 clones, around four fifths seen once. Source material: PBMCs. These receptors all come from a man aged 40-49 years in good health and CMV-seronegative.

The V and J genes are TRBV10-3 and TRBJ1-1, with 8 bases fitting TRBD1. CDR3 length equals 12 residues. Germline V gives CDR1 ENHRY, CDR2 SYGVKD. V gave up 7 bases and J gave up 4 bases; unmatched junction bases: 2. The DNA for the CDR3 is TGTGCCATCAAAACAGGGGGCACTGAAGCTTTCTTT. Amino acid sequence: CAIKTGGTEAFF.

The genes are TRBV29-1 and TRBJ2-7; the D is unclear. Germline lookup yields CDR1 SQVTM and CDR2 ANQGSEA. The CDR3 is 13 residues long. V gave up 3 bases and J gave up 0 bases, with 9 bases separating them. CDR3 protein: CSVETPSSYEQYF. The CDR3 nucleotides are TGCAGCGTTGAGACACCGAGCTCCTACGAGCAGTACTTC.

The chain links TRBV7-2 to TRBJ1-2; TRBD1 agrees at 9 bases. Germline CDR1 and CDR2: SGHTA and FQGNSA. The CDR3 spans 13 residues. After removal of 4 bases from V and 8 bases from J, the junction contained 5 bases not matched to a gene. DNA of the CDR3: TGTGCCAGCAGCTCTGGACAGGGGAGGGGCTACACCTTC. Amino acids: CASSSGQGRGYTF. The full variable domain, rest sourced from reference TRBV7-2 and TRBJ1-2, is GAGVSQSPSNKVTEKGKDVELRCDPISGHTALYWYRQSLGQGLEFLIYFQGNSAPDKSGLPSDRFSAERTGGSVSTLTIQRTQQEDSAVYLCASSSGQGRGYTFGSGTRLTVV.

The V call is TRBV5-6, the J call TRBJ2-3, with 12 nucleotides matching TRBD2. From germline, CDR1 is SGHDT and CDR2 YYEEEE. V trimming: 0 bases; J trimming: 1 base; junction bases outside the gene matches: 0. The CDR3 runs 16 residues. The chain's CDR3 is CASSLGLAGGTDTQYF. In DNA, the CDR3 is TGTGCCAGCAGCTTGGGACTAGCGGGGGGCACAGATACGCAGTATTTT.

DNA of the CDR3: TGCGCCAGCAGCTGGGGCCTCACCTACAATGAGCAGTTCTTC. Protein product: CASSWGLTYNEQFF. The chain recombines TRBV5-1 with TRBJ2-1; tentatively, D is TRBD1 (5 bases). CDR1 is SGHRS, CDR2 YFSETQ, per germline. The V and J ends lost 3 bases and 2 bases respectively, with 9 bases between them. The CDR3 is made up of 14 amino acids.

V and J are TRBV6-1 and TRBJ2-7; 7 bases line up with TRBD1. In germline, CDR1 is MNHNS, CDR2 SASEGT. With V trimmed by 6 bases and J by 2 bases, 4 bases remained unmatched. The CDR3 length is 13 residues. The CDR3 spells CASRKQGTYEQYF. The CDR3 DNA reads TGTGCCAGCAGGAAACAGGGGACCTACGAGCAGTACTTC.

This clone appeared once. The rearrangement links TRBV2 to TRBJ2-5; 7 nucleotides align to TRBD2. CDR1 and CDR2 (germline): SNHLY, FYNNEI. CDR3 length: 13 residues. Trimming took 4 bases from V and 10 from J; bases not matched to a gene: 9. CDR3: CASSAREAGFQYF. The CDR3 nucleotides are TGTGCCAGCAGTGCCAGGGAAGCGGGGTTCCAGTACTTC.

The rearrangement joins TRBV7-3 to TRBJ1-2; 12 bases align to TRBD1. V lost 5 bases to trimming and J lost 8 bases; unmatched junction nucleotides: 12. The CDR3 length is 16 residues. Germline CDR1 and CDR2: SGHTA and FQGTGA. The CDR3 nucleotides are TGTGCCAGCAGCCTAGGACCGGGACAGGGGGCGAAGGGCTACACCTTC. Translated, it gives CASSLGPGQGAKGYTF. Full variable domain (missing parts from reference TRBV7-3 and TRBJ1-2): GAGVSQTPSNKVTEKGKYVELRCDPISGHTALYWYRQSLGQGPEFLIYFQGTGAADDSGLPNDRFFAVRPEGSVSTLKIQRTERGDSAVYLCASSLGPGQGAKGYTFGSGTRLTVV.

The rearrangement links TRBV19 to TRBJ1-2; 7 nucleotides match TRBD1. Per germline, CDR1 LNHDA and CDR2 SQIVND (reference sequence). The V and J ends lost 6 bases and 8 bases, in that order; junction bases with no gene match: 6. This CDR3 region has 12 residues. CDR3 in DNA: TGTGCCAGTAGCGGGACAGTGGAAGGCTACACCTTC. This codes for CASSGTVEGYTF.

J is TRBJ1-1 and V is TRBV25-1; D perhaps matches TRBD1 (5 bases). Germline loops: CDR1 MGHDK, CDR2 SYGVNS. CDR3 length equals 15 residues. With 1 base removed from V and 4 bases from J, the gap between germline ends came to 13 bases. The CDR3: CASSEWGWVGTEAFF. The CDR3 region has the DNA TGTGCCAGCAGTGAATGGGGCTGGGTTGGCACTGAAGCTTTCTTT. Filled out from reference TRBV25-1 and TRBJ1-1, the complete variable domain reads EADIYQTPRYLVIGTGKKITLECSQTMGHDKMYWYQQDPGMELHLIHYSYGVNSTEKGDLSSESTVSRIRTEHFPLTLESARPSHTSQYLCASSEWGWVGTEAFFGQGTRLTVV.

This clone has just one count. CDR3 DNA: TGTGCCAGTAGTCGATCCGGGACAGGGTACTATGGCTACACCTTC. Translated, it gives CASSRSGTGYYGYTF. The chain is built from TRBV19 and TRBJ1-2; 9 nucleotides agree with TRBD1. CDR3 length: 15 amino acids. Germline assignment: CDR1 LNHDA and CDR2 SQIVND (reference sequence). Germline trimming cut 5 bases from V and 3 bases from J; bases unmatched to any gene: 7.

This rearrangement joins TRBV21-1 to TRBJ2-1; TRBD2 was called by the table and not checked on the DNA. TRBV21-1 is a pseudogene segment. The CDR3 runs to 16 residues. The CDR3 loop reads CASSMGLAGRWHEQFF. The CDR3 bases are TGTGCCAGCAGCATGGGGCTAGCGGGAAGGTGGCATGAGCAGTTCTTC.

The V call is TRBV18, the J call TRBJ2-1; D unresolved. This CDR3 comprises 12 residues. Trimming stripped 5 bases from V and 9 bases from J, with 11 bases between. Per the germline V gene, CDR1 is KGHSH and CDR2 is LQKENI. This CDR3 is CASSGDSGEQFF. CDR3 nucleotides: TGTGCCAGCTCAGGAGACTCGGGTGAGCAGTTCTTC.

The chain has TRBV4-1 and TRBJ2-2, with TRBD1 identical over 7 bases. CDR3 length equals 16 residues. Germline V gives CDR1 MGHRA, CDR2 YSYEKL. Germline trimming cut 4 bases from V and 3 bases from J; bases unmatched to any gene: 8. Here the CDR3 reads CASSPRQGAYTGELFF. DNA for the CDR3: TGCGCCAGCAGCCCCCGACAGGGTGCGTACACCGGGGAGCTGTTTTTT.

V is TRBV11-3 and J is TRBJ2-3; D remains ambiguous. V dropped 0 bases and J dropped 5 bases, with 3 bases sitting between them. CDR3 length equals 12 residues. Germline V gives CDR1 SGHNT, CDR2 YENEEA. This CDR3 is CASSLDGDTQYF. The CDR3 DNA reads TGTGCCAGCAGCTTAGACGGAGATACGCAGTATTTT. Full variable domain (rest looked up from reference TRBV11-3 and TRBJ2-3): EAGVVQSPRYKIIEKKQPVAFWCNPISGHNTLYWYLQNLGQGPELLIRYENEEAVDDSQLPKDRFSAERLKGVDSTLKIQPAELGDSAVYLCASSLDGDTQYFGPGTRLTVL.